This T cell receptor beta chain came from a study of T cell repertoires in cytomegalovirus infection. About the research overall: Both a matching HLA type and CMV infection were indicated by public TCR beta signatures. Regarding the study as a whole: HLA-C-restricted CMV clonotypes gave the most frequent clonotype in two of eight donors. Carriers of CMV and the relevant HLA type were discriminated by public TCR beta frequency.

TCRdb used MiXCR to reprocess the reads, holding one entry per CDR3 protein. This sample has 200,000 to 300,000 distinct CDR3 sequences; 10% to 15% occur once, and the top ten carry 1.5% to 2%. Germline loops: CDR1 DFQATT, CDR2 SNEGSKA (reference sequence). The CDR3 has 18 residues. Trimming stripped 6 bases from V and 4 bases from J, with 30 bases between. This clonotype was counted a few times. Its antigen is currently unknown. This TCR was recovered from a human donor in good health (CMV status not recorded). Some clones in this sample may be carry-over from other donors' samples. The sequenced sample was PBMCs. V gene TRBV20-1 combines with J gene TRBJ1-2; D possibly corresponds to TRBD1 (5 bases). The CDR3: CSATPQAGPPRGGYGYTF. In nucleotides, the CDR3 is TGCAGTGCCACCCCTCAGGCGGGACCGCCAAGGGGCGGCTATGGCTACACCTTC.